Listed here is a single T cell receptor beta chain. This specimen comes from a study of blood T cell repertoires in COVID-19. Overall study: Both acute and convalescent COVID-19 samples were obtained from the United States, Italy and Spain. In each case, the material was cDNA or gDNA derived from T cells, B-cell-depleted T cells, or PBMCs.

Trimming removed 0 bases at V and 4 bases at J, with 9 bases between. The CDR3 length is 14 residues. Germline V lookup: CDR1 SGHVS, CDR2 FQNEAQ. Assay used: immunoSEQ multiplex PCR; TCRdb lists only in-frame clones, some missing. The sample includes more than 90,000 clones, 65% to 85% of them seen just once. The chain links TRBV7-8 to TRBJ1-2; possible D gene TRBD1, 5 bases. Sequenced: peripheral blood. The source of this sequence is an older woman with acute or convalescent COVID-19. The CDR3 region is CASSLAGPSYGYTF. The CDR3 DNA reads as TGTGCCAGCAGCTTAGCGGGGCCTAGCTATGGCTACACCTTC.